These 17 T cell receptor beta chains originate from one sample sequenced in a study of PD-1 blockade in classical Hodgkin lymphoma. TCRdb keeps only in-frame clones here, not all; method: immunoSEQ multiplex PCR. The sample lists about 19,000 clones; approximately 84% were seen once. No patient escaped relapse after autologous stem cell transplantation, and brentuximab vedotin exposure varied. Sequences were derived from peripheral blood mononuclear cells (PBMCs), sampled at baseline. These receptors came from a human donor with classical Hodgkin lymphoma.

V gene TRBV27 combines with J gene TRBJ2-7; D remains ambiguous. Germline assignment: CDR1 MNHEY and CDR2 SMNVEV (reference sequence). This CDR3 contains 11 residues. The V and J ends lost 6 bases and 5 bases respectively, with 8 bases between them. CDR3 coding DNA: TGTGCCAGCAGCCACCCGGACGAGCAGTACTTC. Its protein is CASSHPDEQYF.

As DNA, the CDR3 is TGTGCCAGTAGTACAGGGCTATCGGAGGGCACTGAAGCTTTCTTT. This gives the protein CASSTGLSEGTEAFF. The chain is built from TRBV19 and TRBJ1-1; D possibly corresponds to TRBD1 (5 bases). The CDR3 loop spans 15 amino acids. The V gene lost 4 bases and the J gene lost 4 bases, with 16 bases spanning the gap. The germline CDR1 and CDR2 sequences are LNHDA and SQIVND (reference sequence). The full variable domain, with the rest looked up from reference TRBV19 and TRBJ1-1, is DGGITQSPKYLFRKEGQNVTLSCEQNLNHDAMYWYRQDPGQGLRLIYYSQIVNDFQKGDIAEGYSVSREKKESFPLTVTSAQKNPTAFYLCASSTGLSEGTEAFFGQGTRLTVV.

CDR3 amino acids: CASSPTGYFYEQYF. The CDR3 DNA follows: TGTGCCAGCAGCCCTACCGGATATTTCTACGAGCAGTACTTC. The rearrangement uses TRBV9 and TRBJ2-7; D not certain. This CDR3 region has 14 residues. Germline V gene data show CDR1 as SGDLS and CDR2 as YYNGEE. Trimming removed 4 bases at V and 3 bases at J, with 14 bases between.

The chain recombines TRBV5-6 with TRBJ1-2, with D perhaps TRBD1 (5 bases). The V end was cut by 2 bases, the J end by 6 bases, with 14 bases between. This CDR3 contains 14 residues. Germline CDR1 SGHDT, CDR2 YYEEEE. Written as DNA, the CDR3 is TGTGCCAGCAGCTTCTGGGGGGATTCAAATGGCTACACCTTC. Amino acid sequence: CASSFWGDSNGYTF.

V and J are TRBV5-4 and TRBJ1-2; 9 bases align to TRBD1. The CDR3 sequence is 13 residues long. Germline CDR1 is SGHNT and CDR2 is YYREEE (reference sequence). V trimming: 2 bases; J trimming: 6 bases; junction bases outside the gene matches: 2. This CDR3 reads CASSFTGGDGYTF. CDR3 DNA sequence: TGTGCCAGCAGCTTCACAGGGGGCGATGGCTACACCTTC.

The chain uses TRBV6-5 and TRBJ2-7; D is undetermined. This CDR3 has 14 amino acids. From germline, CDR1 is MNHEY and CDR2 SVGAGI. Trimming stripped 2 bases from V and 2 bases from J, with 10 bases between. Here the CDR3 reads CASSYPNHPYEQYF. CDR3 coding DNA: TGTGCCAGCAGTTACCCAAACCACCCCTACGAGCAGTACTTC.

The J gene is TRBJ2-7, the V gene TRBV6-5, with D possibly being TRBD1 or TRBD2 (5 bases each). This CDR3 is built from 13 residues. The germline CDR1 and CDR2 sequences are MNHEY and SVGAGI. V was cut by 2 bases and J by 2 bases, with 7 bases left in between. The CDR3 region has the DNA TGTGCCAGCAGTTACCCGGGACCCTACGAGCAGTACTTC. This translates into CASSYPGPYEQYF.

The chain joins TRBV4-1 to TRBJ1-1, with a possible D match to TRBD1 (5 bases). CDR3 length equals 15 residues. Germline V gene sequence: CDR1 MGHRA, CDR2 YSYEKL. V was cut by 3 bases and J by 4 bases, with 15 bases left in between. CDR3 region: CASSHATRGGTEAFF. The CDR3 DNA is TGCGCCAGCAGCCACGCGACCCGGGGGGGCACTGAAGCTTTCTTT.

The chain recombines TRBV5-5 with TRBJ1-3; D unresolved. The V end was cut by 0 bases, the J end by 0 bases, with 10 bases between. Germline values: CDR1 SGHKS, CDR2 YYEKEE (reference sequence). The CDR3 length is 16 residues. CDR3 nucleotide sequence: TGTGCCAGCAGCTTGGATTTGGCGAACTCTGGAAACACCATATATTTT. This encodes CASSLDLANSGNTIYF.

V usage is TRBV29-1 and J usage is TRBJ2-1; 9 nucleotides line up with TRBD2. The trim removed 5 bases at V and 4 bases at J, leaving 12 bases unmatched. The germline V gene encodes CDR1 SQVTM and CDR2 ANQGSEA. The CDR3 is 16 residues long. In nucleotides, the CDR3 is TGCAGCGTTTCGGGACAGCGGGGGGCACCTTACAATGAGCAGTTCTTC. This translates into CSVSGQRGAPYNEQFF.

V and J are TRBV4-3 and TRBJ1-4, with no clear D. This CDR3 is built from 13 residues. CDR1 and CDR2 (germline): LGHNA, YSLEER. With 1 base removed from V and 8 bases from J, the gap between germline ends came to 8 bases. The CDR3 bases are TGCGCCAGCAGCCAAGTACTAGGGGAAAAACTGTTTTTT. Translating gives CASSQVLGEKLFF.

This chain uses TRBV19 with TRBJ2-5; 9 bases match TRBD1. The CDR3 is 17 residues long. Germline-derived CDR1 and CDR2 are LNHDA and SQIVND (reference sequence). Germline trimming cut 4 bases from V and 5 bases from J; bases unmatched to any gene: 14. The DNA for the CDR3 is TGTGCCAGTAGTACCACTCCCGGGACAGGGCTTTACGAGACCCAGTACTTC. Residues: CASSTTPGTGLYETQYF.

This chain connects TRBV7-3 to TRBJ2-1, with D perhaps TRBD2 (6 bases). Germline V gene sequence: CDR1 SGHTA, CDR2 FQGTGA. V lost 3 bases, J lost 0 bases, and 9 bases lay in between. The CDR3 sequence is 15 residues long. The CDR3: CASSLGLDSYNEQFF. The CDR3 nucleotides are TGTGCCAGCAGCTTGGGACTCGACTCCTACAATGAGCAGTTCTTC.

The chain employs TRBV5-4 and TRBJ1-1; TRBD1 might be the D (5 bases). The V end lost 4 bases, the J end lost 7 bases, and 20 bases lay between the germline ends. The CDR3 is 15 amino acids. Germline V CDR1 and CDR2: SGHNT, YYREEE (reference sequence). This chain's CDR3 is CASSPGTGGESEAFF. DNA of the CDR3: TGTGCCAGCAGCCCTGGGACTGGGGGTGAGAGTGAAGCTTTCTTT.

This chain links TRBV10-2 with TRBJ1-2; D gene ambiguous. Looked up from germline, CDR1 is WSHSY and CDR2 is SAAADI. The CDR3 is made up of 15 amino acids. The V end lost 2 bases, the J end lost 2 bases, and 12 bases lay between the germline ends. The CDR3 coding sequence is TGCGCCAGCAGTGAGAGGAGGGATTCGAACTATGGCTACACCTTC. Its translation is CASSERRDSNYGYTF.

This rearrangement joins TRBV7-2 to TRBJ2-2; 9 bases agree with TRBD2. The germline CDR1 and CDR2 sequences are SGHTA and FQGNSA. J gave up 6 bases and V 5 bases, and 4 bases lay outside the gene matches. This CDR3 comprises 14 residues. The CDR3 region is CASSPTSGPGELFF. The CDR3 DNA sequence: TGTGCCAGCAGCCCGACTAGCGGCCCCGGGGAGCTGTTTTTT.

The gene calls are TRBV18 and TRBJ1-2; TRBD1 matches 9 bases. The CDR3 is 13 residues long. V lost 6 bases to trimming and J lost 3 bases; unmatched junction nucleotides: 2. Germline V gives CDR1 KGHSH, CDR2 LQKENI. The CDR3 nucleotides are TGTGCCAGCTCGCGGGACAGGGACTATGGCTACACCTTC. This sequence encodes CASSRDRDYGYTF.